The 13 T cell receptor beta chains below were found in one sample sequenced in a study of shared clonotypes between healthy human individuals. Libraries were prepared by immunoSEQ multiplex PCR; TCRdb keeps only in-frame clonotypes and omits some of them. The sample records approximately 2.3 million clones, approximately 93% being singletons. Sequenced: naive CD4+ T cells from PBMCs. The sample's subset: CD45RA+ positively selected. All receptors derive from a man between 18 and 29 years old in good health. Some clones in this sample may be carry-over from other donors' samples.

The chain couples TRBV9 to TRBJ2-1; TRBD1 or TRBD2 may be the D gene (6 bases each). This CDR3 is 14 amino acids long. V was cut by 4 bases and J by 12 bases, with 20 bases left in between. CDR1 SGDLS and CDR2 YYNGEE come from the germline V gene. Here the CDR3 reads CASSSLLGGPGQFF. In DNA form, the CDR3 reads TGTGCCAGCAGCTCCCTTCTTGGGGGGCCAGGGCAGTTCTTC.

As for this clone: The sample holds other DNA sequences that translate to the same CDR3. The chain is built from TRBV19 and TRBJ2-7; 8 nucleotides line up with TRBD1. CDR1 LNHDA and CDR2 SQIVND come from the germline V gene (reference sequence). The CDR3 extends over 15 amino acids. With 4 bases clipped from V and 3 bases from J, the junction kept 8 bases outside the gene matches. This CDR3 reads CASSTTGTGRYEQYF. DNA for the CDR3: TGTGCCAGTAGTACGACCGGGACAGGACGCTACGAGCAGTACTTC.

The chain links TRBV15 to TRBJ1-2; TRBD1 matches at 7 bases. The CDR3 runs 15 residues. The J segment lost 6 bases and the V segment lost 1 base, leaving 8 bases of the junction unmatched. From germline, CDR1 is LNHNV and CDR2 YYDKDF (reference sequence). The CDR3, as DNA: TGTGCCACCAGCAGAGCCCTTACAGGGGTTGATGGCTACACCTTC. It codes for CATSRALTGVDGYTF.

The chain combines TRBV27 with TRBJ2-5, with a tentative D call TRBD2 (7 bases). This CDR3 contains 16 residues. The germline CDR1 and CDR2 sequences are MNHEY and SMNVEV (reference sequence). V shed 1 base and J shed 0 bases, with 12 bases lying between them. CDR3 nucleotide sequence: TGTGCCAGCAGTTTATTCGGGGGGCTGTACCAAGAGACCCAGTACTTC. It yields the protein CASSLFGGLYQETQYF.

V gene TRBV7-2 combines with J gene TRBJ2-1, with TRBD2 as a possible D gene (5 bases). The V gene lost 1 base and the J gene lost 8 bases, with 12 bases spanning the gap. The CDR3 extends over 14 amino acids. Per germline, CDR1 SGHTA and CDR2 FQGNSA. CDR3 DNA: TGTGCCAGCAGCTTAGAGCGGTTTTCACATGAGCAGTTCTTC. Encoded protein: CASSLERFSHEQFF.

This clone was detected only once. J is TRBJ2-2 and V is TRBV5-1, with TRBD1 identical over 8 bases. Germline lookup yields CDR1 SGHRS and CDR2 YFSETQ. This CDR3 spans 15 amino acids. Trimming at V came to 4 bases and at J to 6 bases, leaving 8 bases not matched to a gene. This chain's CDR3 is CASSIGQGSAGELFF. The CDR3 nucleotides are TGCGCCAGCAGCATAGGACAGGGAAGCGCCGGGGAGCTGTTTTTT.

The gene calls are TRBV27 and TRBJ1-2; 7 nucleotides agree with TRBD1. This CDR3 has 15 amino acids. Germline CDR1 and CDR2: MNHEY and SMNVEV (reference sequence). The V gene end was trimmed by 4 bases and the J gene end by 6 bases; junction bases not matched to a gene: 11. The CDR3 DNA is TGTGCCAGCAGTTACAGGGGTTTATTCGTCAATGGCTACACCTTC. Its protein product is CASSYRGLFVNGYTF.

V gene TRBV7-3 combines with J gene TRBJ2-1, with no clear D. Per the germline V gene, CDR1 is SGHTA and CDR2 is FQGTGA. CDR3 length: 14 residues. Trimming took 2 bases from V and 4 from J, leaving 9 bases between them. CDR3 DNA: TGTGCCAGCAGCTTAGACCCGGGTTACAATGAGCAGTTCTTC. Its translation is CASSLDPGYNEQFF. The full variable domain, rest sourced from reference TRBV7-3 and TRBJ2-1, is GAGVSQTPSNKVTEKGKYVELRCDPISGHTALYWYRQSLGQGPEFLIYFQGTGAADDSGLPNDRFFAVRPEGSVSTLKIQRTERGDSAVYLCASSLDPGYNEQFFGPGTRLTVL.

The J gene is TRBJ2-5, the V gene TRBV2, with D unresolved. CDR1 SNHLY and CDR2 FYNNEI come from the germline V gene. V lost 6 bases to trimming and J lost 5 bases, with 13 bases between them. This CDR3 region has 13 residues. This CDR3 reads CASSPRNEETQYF. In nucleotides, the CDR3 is TGTGCCAGCAGCCCCAGGAATGAGGAGACCCAGTACTTC. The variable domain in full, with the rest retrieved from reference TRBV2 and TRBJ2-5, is EPEVTQTPSHQVTQMGQEVILRCVPISNHLYFYWYRQILGQKVEFLVSFYNNEISEKSEIFDDQFSVERPDGSNFTLKIRSTKLEDSAMYFCASSPRNEETQYFGPGTRLLVL.

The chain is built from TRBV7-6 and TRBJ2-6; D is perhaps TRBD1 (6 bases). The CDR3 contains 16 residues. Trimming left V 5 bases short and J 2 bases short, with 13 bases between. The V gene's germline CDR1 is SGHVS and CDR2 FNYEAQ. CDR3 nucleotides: TGTGCCAGCAGCCATACGGACAGAGCTGGGGCCAACGTCCTGACTTTC. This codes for CASSHTDRAGANVLTF.

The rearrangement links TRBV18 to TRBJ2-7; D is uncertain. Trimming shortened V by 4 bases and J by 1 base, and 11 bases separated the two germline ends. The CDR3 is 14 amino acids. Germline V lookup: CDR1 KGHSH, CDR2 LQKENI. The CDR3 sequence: CASSLAHGSYEQYF. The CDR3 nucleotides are TGTGCCAGCTCACTTGCACACGGTTCCTACGAGCAGTACTTC.

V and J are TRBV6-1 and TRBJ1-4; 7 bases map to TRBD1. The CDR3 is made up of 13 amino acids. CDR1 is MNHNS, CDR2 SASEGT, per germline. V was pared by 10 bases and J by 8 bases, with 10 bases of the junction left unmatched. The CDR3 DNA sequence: TGTGCCACCCGCCCAGGGGGAGAGGAAAAACTGTTTTTT. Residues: CATRPGGEEKLFF.

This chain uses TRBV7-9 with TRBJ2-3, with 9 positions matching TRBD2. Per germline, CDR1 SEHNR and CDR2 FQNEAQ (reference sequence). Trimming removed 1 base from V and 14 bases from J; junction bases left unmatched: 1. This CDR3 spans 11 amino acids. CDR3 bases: TGTGCCAGCAGCTTAGAGGGACTAGCGTATTTT. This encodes CASSLEGLAYF. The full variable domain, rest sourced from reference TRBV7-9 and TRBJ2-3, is DTGVSQNPRHKITKRGQNVTFRCDPISEHNRLYWYRQTLGQGPEFLTYFQNEAQLEKSRLLSDRFSAERPKGSFSTLEIQRTEQGDSAMYLCASSLEGLAYFGPGTRLTVL.